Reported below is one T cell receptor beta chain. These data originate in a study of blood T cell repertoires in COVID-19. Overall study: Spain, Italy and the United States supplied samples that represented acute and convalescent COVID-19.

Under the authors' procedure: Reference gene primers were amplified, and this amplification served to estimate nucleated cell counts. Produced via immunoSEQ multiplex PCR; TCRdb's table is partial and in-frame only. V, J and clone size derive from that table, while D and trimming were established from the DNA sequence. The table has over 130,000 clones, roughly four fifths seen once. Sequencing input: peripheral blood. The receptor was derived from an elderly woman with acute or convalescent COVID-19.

CDR3 sequence: CASSIRTGLYTEAFF. The CDR3 nucleotides read TGTGCCAGTAGTATCCGGACAGGCCTTTATACTGAAGCTTTCTTT. J is TRBJ1-1 and V is TRBV19; 7 bases line up with TRBD1. V dropped 3 bases and J dropped 5; count of bases not matched to a gene: 9. The CDR3 is 15 residues long. Germline V lookup: CDR1 LNHDA, CDR2 SQIVND (reference sequence).